These T cell receptor beta chains were read from a single sample in a study of T cell changes during pregnancy in multiple sclerosis. The data were produced by immunoSEQ multiplex PCR, yet TCRdb's version contains in-frame clones alone and is incomplete. The table has 75,000 to 95,000 clones, around 93% seen once; the top ten hold 1.5% to 2%. This material consisted of peripheral blood, taken in the first trimester of pregnancy. All receptors come from a female donor in good health, enrolled as a control in a pregnancy study. Both conserved end residues are part of each CDR3. D genes are given only for firm matches. Clone sizes are given selectively: once, few, many, or a class where the clone is expanded.

v_call	j_call	d_call	clone_size	cdr3_nt	cdr3_aa
TRBV7-2	TRBJ1-6	-	-	TGTGCCAGCAGCTTAGCACCCGGGAGAACCAATTCACCCCTCCACTTT	CASSLAPGRTNSPLHF
TRBV7-2	TRBJ2-5	-	-	TGTGCCAGCAGCTCGAGAATTGGCGGCCAAGAGACCCAGTACTTC	CASSSRIGGQETQYF
TRBV4-2	TRBJ2-6	TRBD1	-	TGTGCCAGCAGCCAAGTTTCTTCAGGGGGATCTGGGGCCAACGTCCTGACTTTC	CASSQVSSGGSGANVLTF
TRBV28	TRBJ1-1	-	-	TGTGCCAGCAGGGAGGACCTTAACACTGAAGCTTTCTTT	CASREDLNTEAFF
TRBV28	TRBJ1-1	-	-	TGTGCCAGCGGGAGAGGCACAAACTCTCCGGCTTTCTTT	CASGRGTNSPAFF
TRBV7-3	TRBJ2-1	TRBD2	-	TGTGCCAGCAGCATCGGGGGGTTGGGGTACAATGAGCAGTTCTTC	CASSIGGLGYNEQFF
TRBV6-5	TRBJ1-1	-	-	TGTGCCAGCAGTGCGGGGTCGACTGAAGCTTTCTTT	CASSAGSTEAFF
TRBV15	TRBJ1-4	TRBD1	-	TGTGCCACCAGCAAACAGGGGGCTAATGAAAAACTGTTTTTT	CATSKQGANEKLFF
TRBV10-3	TRBJ1-6	-	-	TGTGCCATCAGTGAGTCAGCGGATTCACCCCTCCACTTT	CAISESADSPLHF
TRBV4-3	TRBJ2-1	TRBD2	once	TGCGCCAGCAGCCAAGGCCGGACTAGTAGCTATGAGCAGTTCTTC	CASSQGRTSSYEQFF
TRBV5-3	TRBJ2-3	TRBD2	-	TGTGCCAGAAGCTTGGGGAGCGGGGGTACCACAGATACGCAGTATTTT	CARSLGSGGTTDTQYF
TRBV4-1	TRBJ2-3	-	-	TGCGCCAGCAGCCAAGTCAGGGGCCCAGATACGCAGTATTTT	CASSQVRGPDTQYF
TRBV19	TRBJ2-2	TRBD1	-	TGTGCCAGTAGCAAACTTTACAGGGGGCCTAACACCGGGGAGCTGTTTTTT	CASSKLYRGPNTGELFF
TRBV5-3	TRBJ1-5	TRBD1	-	TGTGCCAGAAGCTTGTTCCCTTCGAGACGGGACAGGGGGCGCCGGGATGGCAATCAGCCCCAGCATTTT	CARSLFPSRRDRGRRDGNQPQHF
TRBV4-3	TRBJ1-2	-	once	TGCGCCAGCAGCCAAGCCCAGGGCAGGGGTGGCTACACCTTC	CASSQAQGRGGYTF
TRBV6-5	TRBJ1-5	-	-	TGTGCCAGCAGTTATGGCAGGGGAGTCGATCAGCCCCAGCATTTT	CASSYGRGVDQPQHF
TRBV4-2	TRBJ2-5	TRBD2	-	TGTGCCAGCAGCCAAAGTAGCGGGGGGGCCTCGGAGACCCAGTACTTC	CASSQSSGGASETQYF
TRBV7-9	TRBJ2-3	-	medium-sized	TGTGCCAGCAGCTTATCGGGGTCCAGCACAGATACGCAGTATTTT	CASSLSGSSTDTQYF
TRBV5-1	TRBJ1-2	-	-	TGCGCCAGCAGTCCCGTGACAGGATTCTATGGCTACACCTTC	CASSPVTGFYGYTF
TRBV6-5	TRBJ1-1	-	-	TGTGCCAGCAGAGACAGGCCAAACACTGAAGCTTTCTTT	CASRDRPNTEAFF
TRBV7-9	TRBJ2-1	-	once	TGTGCCAGCAGACAAAGAACGGGTCCCGACCCCTACAATGAGCAGTTCTTC	CASRQRTGPDPYNEQFF
TRBV11-1	TRBJ2-3	-	-	TGTGCCAGCAGCTATGGACAGTACCTCCCAACAGATACGCAGTATTTT	CASSYGQYLPTDTQYF
TRBV6-1	TRBJ2-2	TRBD2	-	TGTGCCAGCAGTGAAGGCGGGAGGGGGTCCGGGGAGCTGTTTTTT	CASSEGGRGSGELFF
TRBV18	TRBJ1-3	-	-	TGTGCCAGCTCACCCCGCGATTTTTCCCGCGGAAACACCATATATTTT	CASSPRDFSRGNTIYF
TRBV4-3	TRBJ2-1	TRBD2	-	TGCGCCAGCAGCCAAGATGCGGGGGGGCTGAGGAATGAGCAGTTCTTC	CASSQDAGGLRNEQFF
TRBV5-1	TRBJ2-4	TRBD1	-	TGCGCCAGCAGCCTAACAGGGGGAAGGAACATTCAGTACTTC	CASSLTGGRNIQYF
TRBV2	TRBJ1-6	TRBD1	-	TGTGCCAGCACTCAGGGGGGTGTCTATAATTCACCCCTCCACTTT	CASTQGGVYNSPLHF
TRBV5-1	TRBJ1-1	TRBD1	-	TGCGCCAGCAGCTCAGGTCAGGGACAGGGGTCTGAAGCTTTCTTT	CASSSGQGQGSEAFF
TRBV19	TRBJ1-2	TRBD1	-	TGTGCCAGTAGCCGGGACAGCAGGTCCCCCTATGGCTACACCTTC	CASSRDSRSPYGYTF
TRBV12-5	TRBJ2-5	-	-	TGTGCTAGTGGTTTGGGCGAGGACATTAGCTCAGAGACCCAGTACTTC	CASGLGEDISSETQYF
TRBV4-3	TRBJ1-2	-	-	TGCGCCAGCAGCCAAGATAGGGGGACCTACTATGGCTACACCTTC	CASSQDRGTYYGYTF
TRBV19	TRBJ1-5	-	-	TGTGCCAGTAGTAGAGACAGGATTAGCAATCAGCCCCAGCATTTT	CASSRDRISNQPQHF
TRBV5-4	TRBJ2-2	-	few	TGTGCCAGCAGCTTCTCTTCGGGCACCGGGGAGCTGTTTTTT	CASSFSSGTGELFF
TRBV6-1	TRBJ1-6	-	once	TGTGCCAGCAGTGAAGTTTGGAGCTCCTATAATTCACCCCTCCACTTT	CASSEVWSSYNSPLHF
TRBV19	TRBJ1-6	-	-	TGTGCCAGTAGTAGGGGGCCCTATAATTCACCCCTCCACTTT	CASSRGPYNSPLHF
TRBV12-5	TRBJ1-5	-	-	TGTGCTAGTGGTTCTACTATGGACAGCCAGCATTTT	CASGSTMDSQHF
TRBV4-2	TRBJ1-2	-	-	TGTGCCAGCAGCCTCCTAGGGGCTTCTGAGCGTGGCTACACCTTC	CASSLLGASERGYTF
TRBV29-1	TRBJ1-1	-	once	TGCAGCGTTGACGGCAGGGGAGTGGAGATGAACACTGAAGCTTTCTTT	CSVDGRGVEMNTEAFF
TRBV4-2	TRBJ2-7	-	-	TGTGCCAGCAGCTCCCACTCAGCGGAGTACGAGCAGTACTTC	CASSSHSAEYEQYF
TRBV4-3	TRBJ2-5	-	-	TGCGCCAGCAGCCAAGGTGACTCCTTGTACCAAGAGACCCAGTACTTC	CASSQGDSLYQETQYF
TRBV5-1	TRBJ2-7	-	-	TGCGCCAGCAGCTTAATTTTTCGAGACTACGAGCAGTACTTC	CASSLIFRDYEQYF
TRBV28	TRBJ1-5	TRBD1	-	TGTGCCAGCCTCCGCCAGGGGGTAAGCAATCAGCCCCAGCATTTT	CASLRQGVSNQPQHF
TRBV4-1	TRBJ1-1	-	-	TGCGCCAGCAGCCAAGGTTCCAGGGTGGGAACTGAAGCTTTCTTT	CASSQGSRVGTEAFF
TRBV10-3	TRBJ1-3	TRBD1	-	TGTGCCATCAGTGTCTGGGACAGGGAGGCTAACACCATATATTTT	CAISVWDREANTIYF
TRBV7-3	TRBJ1-2	TRBD1	-	TGTGCCAGCAGCCCTACAGGGGGCGACAACTATGGCTACACCTTC	CASSPTGGDNYGYTF
TRBV25-1	TRBJ2-5	TRBD1	-	TGTGCCAGCAGTGGAGACAGGGGCCAAGAGACCCAGTACTTC	CASSGDRGQETQYF
TRBV2	TRBJ2-3	-	-	TGTGCCAGCAGTGAGGGCGGGGCCACAGATACGCAGTATTTT	CASSEGGATDTQYF
TRBV4-3	TRBJ2-3	TRBD1	-	TGCGCCAGCAGCCAAGATACACCGGACAGGTCCGGAGATACGCAGTATTTT	CASSQDTPDRSGDTQYF
TRBV4-3	TRBJ2-6	-	-	TGCGCCAGCAGCCAAGTATTACTTCTCTCTGGGGCCAACGTCCTGACTTTC	CASSQVLLLSGANVLTF
TRBV10-3	TRBJ2-1	TRBD1	-	TGTGCCATCGGACAGGGGCTATACAATGAGCAGTTCTTC	CAIGQGLYNEQFF
TRBV28	TRBJ2-3	TRBD2	-	TGTGCCACCACTAGCGGGGGGGCCTTGGTTGATACGCAGTATTTT	CATTSGGALVDTQYF
TRBV9	TRBJ2-7	TRBD1	-	TGTGCCAGCAGTCGGGGCCCGGGACAGGCGAACTACGAGCAGTACTTC	CASSRGPGQANYEQYF
TRBV11-1	TRBJ1-2	-	-	TGTGCCAGCAGCTTCGGGAATTATGGCTACACCTTC	CASSFGNYGYTF
TRBV6-4	TRBJ2-2	TRBD1	-	TGTGCCAGCAGTGACTCGAGTCGGACAGGCTCTGGGGAGCTGTTTTTT	CASSDSSRTGSGELFF
TRBV4-3	TRBJ1-1	-	few	TGCGCCAGCAGCCAAGAGTGGGGCCGATTGAACACTGAAGCTTTCTTT	CASSQEWGRLNTEAFF
TRBV7-9	TRBJ1-5	-	-	TGTGCCAGCAGCCCCCGCGGGGGAACCAATCAGCCCCAGCATTTT	CASSPRGGTNQPQHF
TRBV27	TRBJ1-2	TRBD1	-	TGTGCCAGCAGTCCTCGGGACAGGGTGACAGATGGCTACACCTTC	CASSPRDRVTDGYTF
TRBV27	TRBJ2-2	-	-	TGTGCCAGCAGTTTATCCGGGAGCTTGGGGATGCTTGGGGAGCTGTTTTTT	CASSLSGSLGMLGELFF